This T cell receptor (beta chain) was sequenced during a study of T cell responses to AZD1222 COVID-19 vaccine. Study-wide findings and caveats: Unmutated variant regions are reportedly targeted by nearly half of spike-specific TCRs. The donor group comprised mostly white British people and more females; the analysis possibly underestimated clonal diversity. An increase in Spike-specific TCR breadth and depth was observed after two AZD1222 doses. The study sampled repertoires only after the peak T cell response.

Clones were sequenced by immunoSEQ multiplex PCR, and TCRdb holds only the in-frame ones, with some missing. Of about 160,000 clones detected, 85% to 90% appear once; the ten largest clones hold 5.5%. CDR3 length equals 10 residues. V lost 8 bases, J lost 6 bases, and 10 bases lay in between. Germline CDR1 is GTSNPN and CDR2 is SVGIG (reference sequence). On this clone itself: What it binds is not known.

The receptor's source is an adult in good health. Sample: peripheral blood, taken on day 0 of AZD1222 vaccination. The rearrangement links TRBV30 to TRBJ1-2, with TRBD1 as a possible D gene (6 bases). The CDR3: CAGDNHGYTF. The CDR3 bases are TGTGCCGGGGACAACCATGGCTACACCTTC.